What follows describes a single T cell receptor beta chain. Patients from Seattle were sampled longitudinally, starting during active infection. Germline CDR1 and CDR2: SNHLY and FYNNEI. The V end lost 6 bases, the J end lost 4 bases, and 9 bases lay between the germline ends. The CDR3 covers 13 residues. These data belong to a study of blood T cell repertoires in COVID-19. Study information: The United States, Italy and Spain supplied acute and convalescent COVID-19 samples. T cells, B-cell-depleted T cells, or PBMCs provided the cDNA or gDNA that served as material.

Sequencing used immunoSEQ multiplex PCR; TCRdb keeps in-frame clones, though not all of them. The sample lists about 360,000 clones; 75% to 90% were seen once. The sequenced sample consisted of peripheral blood. V and J are TRBV2 and TRBJ1-4, with D perhaps TRBD1 (6 bases). The origin of this receptor is a woman aged 55-70 years with COVID-19, enrolled during active disease. The CDR3 nucleotides read TGTGCCAGCAGCCGGGACATTAATGAAAAACTGTTTTTT. Protein: CASSRDINEKLFF. Full variable domain (rest looked up from reference TRBV2 and TRBJ1-4): EPEVTQTPSHQVTQMGQEVILRCVPISNHLYFYWYRQILGQKVEFLVSFYNNEISEKSEIFDDQFSVERPDGSNFTLKIRSTKLEDSAMYFCASSRDINEKLFFGSGTQLSVL.